Sequencing of this T cell receptor (beta chain) was carried out in a study of tumor and adjacent non-tumor tissue in lung cancer (dated 2018 in TCRdb). Turning to the overall study: The cohort included around twelve adenocarcinoma, a couple of squamous cell carcinoma and 1 small cell lung cancer patients. For each patient, one tumor sample and one normal lung sample were taken, giving around 30 paired specimens that underwent TCRbeta CDR3 sequencing. The study compared bulk TCRbeta repertoires from lung tumor tissue and matched distant non-tumor lung tissue of roughly 14 lung cancer patients. Among the roughly 15 patients, ages ranged from about 30 to 85 years, approximately 10 were men and 5 were women, and disease was TNM stage I to III. Sequencing produced more than 100,000,000 productive TCRbeta reads in total, an average of approximately 4.5 million reads per sample.

This clonotype was found once. Its binding antigen is unknown. The junction shows a germline mismatch at one end, possibly a read error. The method was multiplex PCR. The sample was run on an Illumina HiSeq 2500. Following protocols modified from ARM-PCR, the researchers constructed TCRbeta libraries through three rounds of nested PCR with primers (Table S4). Before sequencing, PCR products of 200-500 bp were cut from the gel and purified using the QIAquick gel extraction kit. The study's processing was this. Trimmomatic was used to clean the reads, FLASH merged the cleaned reads into complete CDR3 sequences, and MiTCR assigned the sequences to V(D)J germline segments. Clonal diversity was computed as the inverse Simpson's index with VDJtools. Productive reads were defined as in-frame sequences without a premature stop codon. TCRdb reworked the public reads: Q25 trimming with fastp, MiXCR clone assembly, productive beta chains retained. Rows merge per CDR3 protein into single entries with the most common DNA and genes. TCRdb, rather than the study authors, made the V and J calls. In all, the sample holds some 68,000 distinct CDR3 sequences, and approximately 73% of those were seen once. Under 55% of the sample is held by the ten biggest clonotypes.

From cysteine to phenylalanine, the CDR3 is 15 amino acids long. Only the CDR3 DNA stays, 45 bases, in frame from base 1. CDR1 and CDR2 were assigned from the germline V gene as MNHEY and SVGAGI. RNA was isolated from bulk, unsorted tissue, and RNA quality was assessed with a NanoDrop ND-1000 and an Agilent 2100. Normal lung samples were distant non-tumor tissue taken more than 3 cm from the tumor edge. Newly diagnosed lung cancer patients without prior chemotherapy who had been admitted for thoracic surgery in China between August and November 2014 were enrolled as donors. The study excluded patients who had received radiotherapy or chemotherapy before or who had another cancer at the same time. Pieces of surgical tissue measuring 1-2 cm3 were kept in RNAlater solution and held at -80 degrees C until needed. What the work shows at the level of the full study, not this receptor alone: The top 100 clones accounted for a significantly larger cumulative portion of the repertoire in normal lung than in tumor tissue. Peripheral blood was not sequenced, so blood TCRbeta repertoires were not examined in the lung cancer patients of the study. Tumor tissue showed significantly higher TCR diversity (inverse Simpson) than normal lung tissue, at around 460 vs 160 (P = 0.0075, Mann-Whitney U test). Neither the sequencing platform nor unique molecular identifiers are mentioned in the methods. TCR diversity was significantly higher in younger patients, and greater tumor TCR diversity was associated with shorter overall survival and shorter disease-free survival. With only roughly 14 patients in the cohort, the authors noted that larger samples and more detailed clinical data are needed.

The V gene is TRBV6-5 and the J gene is TRBJ2-7; the D gene lacks a confident call. The sequencing sample was made of distant non-tumor lung tissue. The sequence was collected from a man aged 55 to 70 with non-small cell lung cancer. Here is the DNA: TGTGACAGCAGTTACTCGACGCGTGAGACGGCCGAGCAGTACTTC. Its product reads: CDSSYSTRETAEQYF.